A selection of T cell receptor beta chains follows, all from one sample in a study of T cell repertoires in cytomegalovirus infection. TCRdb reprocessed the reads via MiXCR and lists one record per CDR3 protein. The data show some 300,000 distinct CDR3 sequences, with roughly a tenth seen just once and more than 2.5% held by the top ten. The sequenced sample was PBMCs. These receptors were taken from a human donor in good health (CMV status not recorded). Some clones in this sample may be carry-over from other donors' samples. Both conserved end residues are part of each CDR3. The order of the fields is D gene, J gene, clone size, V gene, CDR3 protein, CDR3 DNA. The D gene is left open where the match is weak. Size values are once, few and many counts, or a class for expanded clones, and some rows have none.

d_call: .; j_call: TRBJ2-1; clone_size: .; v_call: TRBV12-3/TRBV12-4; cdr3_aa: CASRSDAGEQFF; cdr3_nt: TGTGCCAGCAGATCGGACGCAGGCGAGCAGTTCTTC
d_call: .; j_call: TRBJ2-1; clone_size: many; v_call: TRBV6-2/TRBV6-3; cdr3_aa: CASSYGQRNNEQFF; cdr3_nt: TGTGCCAGCAGTTACGGACAGCGTAACAATGAGCAGTTCTTC
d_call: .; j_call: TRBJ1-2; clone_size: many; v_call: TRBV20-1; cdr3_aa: CSAGGDTTNYGYTF; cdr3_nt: TGCAGTGCTGGAGGGGACACCACCAACTATGGCTACACCTTC
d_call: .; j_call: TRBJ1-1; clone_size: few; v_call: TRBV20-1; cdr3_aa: CSARSPNTEAFF; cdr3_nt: TGCAGTGCTAGATCACCAAACACTGAAGCTTTCTTT
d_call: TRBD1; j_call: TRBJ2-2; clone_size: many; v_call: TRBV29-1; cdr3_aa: CSVEDNRGTGELFF; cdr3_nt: TGCAGCGTTGAAGATAACAGGGGGACCGGGGAGCTGTTTTTT
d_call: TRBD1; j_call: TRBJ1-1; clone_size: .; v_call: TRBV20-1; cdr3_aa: CSAPLVRGLGMNTEAFF; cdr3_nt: TGCAGTGCTCCCCTGGTGAGGGGGCTGGGAATGAACACTGAAGCTTTCTTT
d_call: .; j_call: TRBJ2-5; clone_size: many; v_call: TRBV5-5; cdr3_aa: CASSPPGPRERETQYF; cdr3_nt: TGTGCCAGCAGCCCCCCGGGACCTCGAGAGAGGGAGACCCAGTACTTC
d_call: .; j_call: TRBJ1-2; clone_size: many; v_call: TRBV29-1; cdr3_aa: CSVGQRDIYGYTF; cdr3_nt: TGCAGCGTTGGCCAGCGGGACATCTATGGCTACACCTTC
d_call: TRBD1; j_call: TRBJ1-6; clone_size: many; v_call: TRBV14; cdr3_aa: CASSLGQSLTYNSPLHF; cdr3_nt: TGTGCCAGCAGCCTGGGACAGTCACTCACCTATAATTCACCCCTCCACTTT
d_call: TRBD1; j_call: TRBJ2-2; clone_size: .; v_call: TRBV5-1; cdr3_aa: CASSSPQGARELFF; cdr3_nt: TGCGCCAGCAGCTCCCCCCAGGGGGCTCGGGAGCTGTTTTTT
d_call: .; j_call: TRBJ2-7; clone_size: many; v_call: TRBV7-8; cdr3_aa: CASRSDRRGEQYF; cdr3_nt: TGTGCCAGCAGGTCGGACAGGAGGGGCGAGCAGTACTTC
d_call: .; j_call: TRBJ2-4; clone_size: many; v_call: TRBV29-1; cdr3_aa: CSVRIRLAKNIQYF; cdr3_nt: TGCAGCGTTAGGATCCGATTAGCCAAAAACATTCAGTACTTC
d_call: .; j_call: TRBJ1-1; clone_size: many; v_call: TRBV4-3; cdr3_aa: CASSLLGANTEAFF; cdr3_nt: TGCGCCAGCAGCCTCCTCGGGGCGAACACTGAAGCTTTCTTT
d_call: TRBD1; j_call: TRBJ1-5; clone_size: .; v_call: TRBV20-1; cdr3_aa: CSASRDRVGQPQHF; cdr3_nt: TGCAGTGCTAGTAGGGACAGGGTGGGACAGCCCCAGCATTTT
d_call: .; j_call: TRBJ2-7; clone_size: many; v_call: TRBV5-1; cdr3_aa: CASSFPGIEQYF; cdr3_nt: TGCGCCAGCAGCTTCCCCGGCATCGAGCAGTACTTC
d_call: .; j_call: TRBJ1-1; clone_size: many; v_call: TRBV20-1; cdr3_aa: CSARDLIAGEAFF; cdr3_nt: TGCAGTGCTAGAGATCTTATAGCGGGAGAAGCTTTCTTT
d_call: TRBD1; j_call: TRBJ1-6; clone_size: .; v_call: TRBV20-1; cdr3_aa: CSARDRVGSPLHF; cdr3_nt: TGCAGTGCCCGAGACAGGGTAGGCTCACCCCTCCACTTT
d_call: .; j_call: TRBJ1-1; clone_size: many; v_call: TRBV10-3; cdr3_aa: CAIKRETTQMNTEAFF; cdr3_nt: TGTGCCATCAAGAGGGAAACGACGCAGATGAACACTGAAGCTTTCTTT
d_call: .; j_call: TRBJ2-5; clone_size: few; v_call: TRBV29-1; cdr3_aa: CSVEGKQKQETQYF; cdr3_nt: TGCAGCGTTGAAGGGAAGCAGAAGCAAGAGACCCAGTACTTC
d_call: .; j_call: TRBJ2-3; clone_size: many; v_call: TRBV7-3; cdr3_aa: CASSLDDRSDTQYF; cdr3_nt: TGTGCCAGCAGCTTAGACGACCGGTCAGATACGCAGTATTTT
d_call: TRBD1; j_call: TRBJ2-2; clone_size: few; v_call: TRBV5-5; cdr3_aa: CASSAPGQGGGELFF; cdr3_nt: TGTGCCAGCAGCGCCCCGGGACAGGGGGGCGGGGAGCTGTTTTTT
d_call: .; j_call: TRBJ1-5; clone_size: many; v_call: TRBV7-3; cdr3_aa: CASSLSGSPNQPQHF; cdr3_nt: TGTGCCAGCAGCTTAAGCGGGTCTCCTAATCAGCCCCAGCATTTT
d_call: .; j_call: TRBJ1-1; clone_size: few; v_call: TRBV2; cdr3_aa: CASSTGRQNTEAFF; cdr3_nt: TGTGCCAGCAGTACAGGACGGCAGAACACTGAAGCTTTCTTT
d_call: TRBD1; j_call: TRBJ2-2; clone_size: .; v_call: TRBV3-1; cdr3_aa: CASRRHFGGTGLFGELFF; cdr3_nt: TGTGCCAGCAGGCGTCATTTCGGCGGGACAGGGTTGTTCGGGGAGCTGTTTTTT
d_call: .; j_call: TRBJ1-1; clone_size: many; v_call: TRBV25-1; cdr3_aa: CASSPGAKTEAFF; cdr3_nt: TGTGCCAGCAGCCCAGGGGCGAAGACTGAAGCTTTCTTT
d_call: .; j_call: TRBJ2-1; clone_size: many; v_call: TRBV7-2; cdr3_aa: CASSPWGNNEQFF; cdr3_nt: TGTGCCAGCAGCCCTTGGGGCAACAATGAGCAGTTCTTC
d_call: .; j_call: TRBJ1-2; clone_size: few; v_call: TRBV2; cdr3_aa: CASTRDARATDYGYTF; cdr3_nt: TGTGCCAGCACCCGGGACGCCAGGGCGACAGACTATGGCTACACCTTC